These T cell receptor beta chains were read from a single sample in a study of early T cells in non-severe SARS-CoV-2 infection. TCRdb re-derived calls from the 5' RACE reads in MiXCR, one entry per CDR3 protein. The sample holds under 60,000 distinct CDR3 sequences, over 7% seen once. Sample: whole blood. The receptors originated from an adult who was a healthcare worker with PCR-confirmed SARS-CoV-2 infection or an uninfected control (not recorded which). CDR3s include the opening cysteine and the closing phenylalanine or tryptophan. Fields, in order: J gene, V gene, clone size, D gene, CDR3 protein, CDR3 DNA. A D gene is named only where the DNA matches it firmly. Not all rows give a size; the values are once, few, many and, for expanded clones, a class.

j_call: TRBJ1-1; v_call: TRBV12-3/TRBV12-4; clone_size: many; d_call: -; cdr3_aa: CASYDVGTEAFF; cdr3_nt: TGTGCCAGCTACGACGTGGGCACTGAAGCTTTCTTT
j_call: TRBJ2-1; v_call: TRBV2; clone_size: few; d_call: TRBD1; cdr3_aa: CASSSPNRGLNEQFF; cdr3_nt: TGTGCCAGCAGTAGCCCTAACAGGGGCCTCAATGAGCAGTTCTTC
j_call: TRBJ2-1; v_call: TRBV19; clone_size: few; d_call: -; cdr3_aa: CATLASYNEQFF; cdr3_nt: TGTGCCACCCTAGCGTCCTACAATGAGCAGTTCTTC
j_call: TRBJ2-2; v_call: TRBV7-6; clone_size: many; d_call: -; cdr3_aa: CASSLAGELFF; cdr3_nt: TGTGCCAGCAGCTTAGCCGGGGAGCTGTTTTTT
j_call: TRBJ2-2; v_call: TRBV14; clone_size: many; d_call: -; cdr3_aa: CASSQVPAGGLFF; cdr3_nt: TGTGCCAGCAGCCAAGTACCTGCCGGAGGGCTTTTTTTT
j_call: TRBJ2-2; v_call: TRBV7-3; clone_size: few; d_call: -; cdr3_aa: CASSFSQGAPGELFF; cdr3_nt: TGTGCCAGCAGCTTTTCGCAAGGGGCCCCCGGGGAGCTGTTTTTT
j_call: TRBJ1-2; v_call: TRBV5-1; clone_size: many; d_call: -; cdr3_aa: CASSSRLTGIDGYTF; cdr3_nt: TGCGCCAGCAGCTCTCGACTAACAGGGATTGATGGCTACACCTTC
j_call: TRBJ2-4; v_call: TRBV29-1; clone_size: many; d_call: -; cdr3_aa: CSVGEASAKNIQYF; cdr3_nt: TGCAGCGTTGGGGAGGCCTCGGCCAAAAACATTCAGTACTTC
j_call: TRBJ1-2; v_call: TRBV27; clone_size: few; d_call: -; cdr3_aa: CASSLMGGGLGYTF; cdr3_nt: TGTGCCAGCAGTTTAATGGGGGGGGGCCTGGGCTACACCTTC
j_call: TRBJ1-4; v_call: TRBV19; clone_size: few; d_call: -; cdr3_aa: CASLGQGIGEKLFF; cdr3_nt: TGTGCCAGCCTGGGGCAGGGGATCGGTGAAAAACTGTTTTTT
j_call: TRBJ2-3; v_call: TRBV4-2; clone_size: -; d_call: -; cdr3_aa: CATRTTDTQYF; cdr3_nt: TGTGCCACCAGGACGACAGATACGCAGTATTTT
j_call: TRBJ1-1; v_call: TRBV25-1; clone_size: few; d_call: -; cdr3_aa: CASSDFSANTEAFF; cdr3_nt: TGTGCCAGCAGTGATTTTTCAGCGAACACTGAAGCTTTCTTT
j_call: TRBJ2-1; v_call: TRBV29-1; clone_size: many; d_call: -; cdr3_aa: CSVGGMNEQFF; cdr3_nt: TGCAGCGTTGGGGGTATGAATGAGCAGTTCTTC
j_call: TRBJ2-1; v_call: TRBV18; clone_size: many; d_call: -; cdr3_aa: CASSSRGGPNEQFF; cdr3_nt: TGTGCCAGCTCATCCCGCGGGGGCCCCAATGAGCAGTTCTTC
j_call: TRBJ2-1; v_call: TRBV11-3; clone_size: many; d_call: -; cdr3_aa: CASSLDRSNEQFF; cdr3_nt: TGTGCCAGCAGCTTAGATCGGTCCAATGAGCAGTTCTTC
j_call: TRBJ1-2; v_call: TRBV12-3/TRBV12-4; clone_size: -; d_call: -; cdr3_aa: CASSPAGRAKYGYTF; cdr3_nt: TGTGCCAGCAGCCCCGCCGGCAGGGCCAAGTATGGCTACACCTTC
j_call: TRBJ2-1; v_call: TRBV7-6; clone_size: few; d_call: TRBD1; cdr3_aa: CASSPTGVEQFF; cdr3_nt: TGTGCCAGCAGCCCGACAGGGGTCGAGCAGTTCTTC
j_call: TRBJ2-1; v_call: TRBV12-3/TRBV12-4; clone_size: many; d_call: TRBD2; cdr3_aa: CASSPGLVEQFF; cdr3_nt: TGTGCCAGCAGTCCGGGACTAGTTGAGCAGTTCTTC
j_call: TRBJ1-1; v_call: TRBV5-5; clone_size: -; d_call: TRBD1; cdr3_aa: CASSPRQGGSQAFF; cdr3_nt: TGTGCCAGCAGCCCTCGACAGGGCGGGTCGCAAGCTTTCTTT
j_call: TRBJ1-1; v_call: TRBV12-3/TRBV12-4; clone_size: few; d_call: -; cdr3_aa: CASSRTGGAFF; cdr3_nt: TGTGCCAGCAGCAGGACGGGTGGAGCTTTCTTT
j_call: TRBJ1-1; v_call: TRBV6-1; clone_size: -; d_call: -; cdr3_aa: CASSPRDTPKAFF; cdr3_nt: TGTGCCAGCAGCCCAAGGGACACTCCGAAAGCTTTCTTT
j_call: TRBJ1-1; v_call: TRBV10-3; clone_size: -; d_call: -; cdr3_aa: CATVGPNTEAFF; cdr3_nt: TGTGCCACCGTGGGCCCGAACACTGAAGCTTTCTTT
j_call: TRBJ1-3; v_call: TRBV2; clone_size: -; d_call: -; cdr3_aa: CASRPPGNTIYF; cdr3_nt: TGTGCCAGCCGGCCTCCCGGAAACACCATATATTTT
j_call: TRBJ2-7; v_call: TRBV29-1; clone_size: many; d_call: TRBD2; cdr3_aa: CSVALAGGPYEQYF; cdr3_nt: TGCAGCGTTGCCCTAGCGGGGGGTCCCTACGAGCAGTACTTC
j_call: TRBJ2-7; v_call: TRBV5-4; clone_size: few; d_call: TRBD1; cdr3_aa: CASSLEGQGAHEQYF; cdr3_nt: TGTGCCAGCAGCTTGGAGGGCCAGGGGGCCCACGAGCAGTACTTC
j_call: TRBJ1-1; v_call: TRBV6-7; clone_size: -; d_call: -; cdr3_aa: CASSYLAAGRTRRAFF; cdr3_nt: TGTGCCAGCAGTTATTTAGCGGCAGGGAGGACGAGGCGAGCTTTCTTT
j_call: TRBJ2-3; v_call: TRBV30; clone_size: many; d_call: -; cdr3_aa: CAWSFGQRTDTQYF; cdr3_nt: TGTGCCTGGAGCTTCGGACAACGCACAGATACGCAGTATTTT
j_call: TRBJ1-1; v_call: TRBV7-9; clone_size: -; d_call: TRBD1; cdr3_aa: CASSKSDRDEAFF; cdr3_nt: TGTGCCAGCAGCAAATCGGACAGGGATGAAGCTTTCTTT
j_call: TRBJ2-5; v_call: TRBV7-3; clone_size: -; d_call: -; cdr3_aa: CASSSTAGAQETQYF; cdr3_nt: TGTGCCAGCAGCTCCACGGCGGGGGCTCAAGAGACCCAGTACTTC
j_call: TRBJ1-1; v_call: TRBV2; clone_size: many; d_call: -; cdr3_aa: CASRPARAEAFF; cdr3_nt: TGTGCCAGCAGGCCGGCTCGGGCTGAAGCTTTCTTT
j_call: TRBJ2-3; v_call: TRBV28; clone_size: many; d_call: TRBD1; cdr3_aa: CASSSPGGETDTQYF; cdr3_nt: TGTGCCAGCAGTTCCCCAGGGGGCGAGACAGATACGCAGTATTTT
j_call: TRBJ1-2; v_call: TRBV30; clone_size: -; d_call: -; cdr3_aa: CAWNTDVRGYTF; cdr3_nt: TGTGCCTGGAACACGGACGTTCGAGGCTACACCTTC
j_call: TRBJ1-5; v_call: TRBV2; clone_size: few; d_call: -; cdr3_aa: CASSEDGYSNQPQHF; cdr3_nt: TGTGCCAGCAGTGAAGATGGGTATAGCAATCAGCCCCAGCATTTT
j_call: TRBJ2-3; v_call: TRBV5-4; clone_size: few; d_call: TRBD1; cdr3_aa: CASSLSGTETDTQYF; cdr3_nt: TGTGCCAGCAGCTTGAGTGGGACAGAGACAGATACGCAGTATTTT
j_call: TRBJ1-1; v_call: TRBV3-1; clone_size: -; d_call: -; cdr3_aa: CASSPLRQVNTEAFF; cdr3_nt: TGTGCCAGCAGCCCGTTAAGACAGGTGAACACTGAAGCTTTCTTT
j_call: TRBJ1-5; v_call: TRBV18; clone_size: few; d_call: -; cdr3_aa: CASSLARGQPQHF; cdr3_nt: TGTGCCAGCTCACTGGCGAGGGGCCAGCCCCAGCATTTT
j_call: TRBJ2-5; v_call: TRBV7-8; clone_size: few; d_call: -; cdr3_aa: CASSSQVGMVETQYF; cdr3_nt: TGTGCCAGCAGCTCCCAAGTGGGTATGGTTGAGACCCAGTACTTC
j_call: TRBJ2-2; v_call: TRBV2; clone_size: few; d_call: TRBD1; cdr3_aa: CASSPTRTGNTGELFF; cdr3_nt: TGTGCCAGCAGTCCCACCCGGACAGGGAACACCGGGGAGCTGTTTTTT
j_call: TRBJ2-3; v_call: TRBV7-9; clone_size: many; d_call: -; cdr3_aa: CASSYPPTDTQYF; cdr3_nt: TGTGCCAGCAGCTATCCCCCCACAGATACGCAGTATTTT
j_call: TRBJ2-5; v_call: TRBV11-2; clone_size: many; d_call: TRBD1; cdr3_aa: CASSHLDRGLQETQYF; cdr3_nt: TGTGCCAGCAGCCACCTGGACAGGGGGCTTCAAGAGACCCAGTACTTC
j_call: TRBJ2-1; v_call: TRBV3-1; clone_size: -; d_call: -; cdr3_aa: CASSQDFGDNEQFF; cdr3_nt: TGTGCCAGCAGCCAAGACTTTGGGGACAATGAGCAGTTCTTC
j_call: TRBJ2-5; v_call: TRBV21-1; clone_size: many; d_call: -; cdr3_aa: CASSKDPEGKTPVETQYF; cdr3_nt: TGTGCCAGCAGCAAAGACCCTGAGGGAAAAACCCCGGTAGAGACCCAGTACTTC
j_call: TRBJ1-1; v_call: TRBV4-1; clone_size: many; d_call: -; cdr3_aa: CASSQDGSLNTEAFF; cdr3_nt: TGCGCCAGCAGCCAAGATGGCAGTTTGAACACTGAAGCTTTCTTT
j_call: TRBJ2-1; v_call: TRBV6-1; clone_size: few; d_call: -; cdr3_aa: CASSEDRQSHEQFF; cdr3_nt: TGTGCCAGCAGTGAAGACAGACAGTCCCATGAGCAGTTCTTC
j_call: TRBJ1-1; v_call: TRBV7-2; clone_size: -; d_call: -; cdr3_aa: CASSPNYIEAFF; cdr3_nt: TGTGCCAGCAGCCCTAATTATATTGAAGCTTTCTTT
j_call: TRBJ1-2; v_call: TRBV19; clone_size: few; d_call: TRBD1; cdr3_aa: CASSVDRAKVPTF; cdr3_nt: TGTGCCAGTAGTGTGGACAGGGCGAAGGTCCCCACCTTC
j_call: TRBJ2-5; v_call: TRBV12-3/TRBV12-4; clone_size: few; d_call: -; cdr3_aa: CASSASGGRRETQYF; cdr3_nt: TGTGCCAGCAGCGCCTCGGGGGGCCGGAGAGAGACCCAGTACTTC
j_call: TRBJ1-6; v_call: TRBV12-3/TRBV12-4; clone_size: -; d_call: -; cdr3_aa: CASKNMGNSPLHF; cdr3_nt: TGTGCCAGCAAAAACATGGGAAATTCACCCCTCCACTTT
j_call: TRBJ2-1; v_call: TRBV4-1; clone_size: many; d_call: -; cdr3_aa: CASSQDLGTLNEQFF; cdr3_nt: TGCGCCAGCAGCCAAGATCTAGGGACCCTCAATGAGCAGTTCTTC
j_call: TRBJ2-2; v_call: TRBV11-2; clone_size: few; d_call: TRBD2; cdr3_aa: CASSSPVERGPGELFF; cdr3_nt: TGTGCCAGCAGCTCCCCGGTGGAGCGGGGGCCCGGGGAGCTGTTTTTT
j_call: TRBJ2-5; v_call: TRBV7-2; clone_size: few; d_call: -; cdr3_aa: CASSRGGGKETQYF; cdr3_nt: TGTGCCAGCAGCCGAGGAGGGGGGAAAGAGACCCAGTACTTC
j_call: TRBJ2-1; v_call: TRBV5-5; clone_size: many; d_call: -; cdr3_aa: CASSLRGSSYNEQFF; cdr3_nt: TGTGCCAGCAGCTTACGGGGAAGCTCCTACAATGAGCAGTTCTTC